Given below is one T cell receptor beta chain in context. Germline and junction disagree at one end, which may indicate a read error. CDR3 size: 16 residues. CDR1 and CDR2 (germline): DFQATT, SNEGSKA (reference sequence). The data originate from a study of blood T cells in healthy people across ages. Per sample, extraction of total RNA gave at least 5.5 micrograms in every case. A second roughly 6 to 11 cycle PCR used barcoded and J-beta primers. TCRdb independently ran MiXCR on the 5' RACE reads; one entry per CDR3 protein. Of about 1.6 million distinct CDR3 sequences listed, roughly 32% are singletons.

V and J are TRBV20-1 and TRBJ2-7, with 10 bases identical to TRBD1. The TCR sequence derives from a woman in her twenties or thirties in good health. Specimen: blood. CDR3 sequence reads: CSTRDPRTGGSYEQYF. As DNA, the CDR3 is TGCAGTACTAGAGATCCCAGGACAGGGGGGTCCTACGAGCAGTACTTC.